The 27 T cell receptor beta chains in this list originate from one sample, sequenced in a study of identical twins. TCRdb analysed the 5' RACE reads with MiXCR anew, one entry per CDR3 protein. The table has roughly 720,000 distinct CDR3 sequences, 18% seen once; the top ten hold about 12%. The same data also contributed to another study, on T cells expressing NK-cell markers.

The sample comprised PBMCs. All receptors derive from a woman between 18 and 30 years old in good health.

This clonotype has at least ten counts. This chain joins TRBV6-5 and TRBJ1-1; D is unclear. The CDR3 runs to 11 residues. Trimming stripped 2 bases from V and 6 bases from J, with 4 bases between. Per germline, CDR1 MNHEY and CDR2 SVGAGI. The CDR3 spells CASSYRAEAFF. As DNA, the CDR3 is TGTGCCAGCAGTTACCGGGCTGAAGCTTTCTTT.

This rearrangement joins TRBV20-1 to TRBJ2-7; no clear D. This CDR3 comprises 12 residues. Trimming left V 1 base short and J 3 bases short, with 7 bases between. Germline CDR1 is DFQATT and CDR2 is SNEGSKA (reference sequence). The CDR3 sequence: CSARGGDYEQYF. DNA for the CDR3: TGCAGTGCTAGAGGTGGGGACTACGAGCAGTACTTC.

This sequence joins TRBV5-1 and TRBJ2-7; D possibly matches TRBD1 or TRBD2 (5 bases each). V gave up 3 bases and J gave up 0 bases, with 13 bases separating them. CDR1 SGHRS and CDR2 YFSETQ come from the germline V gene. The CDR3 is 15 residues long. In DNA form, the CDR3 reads TGCGCCAGCAGCTGGGGGAGTGGGAGCTCCTACGAGCAGTACTTC. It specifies CASSWGSGSSYEQYF.

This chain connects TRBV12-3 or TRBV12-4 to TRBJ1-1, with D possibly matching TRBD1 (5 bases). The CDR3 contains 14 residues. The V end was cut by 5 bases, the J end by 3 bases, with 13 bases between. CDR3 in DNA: TGTGCCAGCAGTGGAGACAGCAAGGACACTGAAGCTTTCTTT. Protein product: CASSGDSKDTEAFF.

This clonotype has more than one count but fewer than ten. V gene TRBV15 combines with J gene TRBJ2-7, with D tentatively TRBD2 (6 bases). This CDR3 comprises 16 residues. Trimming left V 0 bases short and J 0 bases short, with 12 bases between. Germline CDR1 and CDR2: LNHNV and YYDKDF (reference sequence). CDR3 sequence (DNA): TGTGCCACCAGCAGAGATTTCGAGGGAGGCTCCTACGAGCAGTACTTC. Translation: CATSRDFEGGSYEQYF. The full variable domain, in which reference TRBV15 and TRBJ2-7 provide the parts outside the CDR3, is DAMVIQNPRYQVTQFGKPVTLSCSQTLNHNVMYWYQQKSSQAPKLLFHYYDKDFNNEADTPDNFQSRRPNTSFCFLDIRSPGLGDTAMYLCATSRDFEGGSYEQYFGPGTRLTVT.

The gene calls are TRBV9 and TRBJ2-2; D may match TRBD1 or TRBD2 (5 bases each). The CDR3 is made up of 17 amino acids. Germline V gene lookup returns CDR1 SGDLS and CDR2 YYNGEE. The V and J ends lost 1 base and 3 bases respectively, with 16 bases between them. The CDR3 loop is CASSVHSGKRDTGELFF. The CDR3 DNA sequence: TGTGCCAGCAGCGTACATTCAGGGAAGAGGGACACCGGGGAGCTGTTTTTT.

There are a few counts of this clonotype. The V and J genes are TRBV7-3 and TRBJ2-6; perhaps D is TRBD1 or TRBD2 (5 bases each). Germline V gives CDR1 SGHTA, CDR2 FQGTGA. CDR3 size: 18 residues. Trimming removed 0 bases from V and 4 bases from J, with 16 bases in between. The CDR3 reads CASSLTSFKGRGANVLTF. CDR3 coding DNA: TGTGCCAGCAGCTTAACGTCCTTTAAGGGGAGAGGGGCCAACGTCCTGACTTTC.

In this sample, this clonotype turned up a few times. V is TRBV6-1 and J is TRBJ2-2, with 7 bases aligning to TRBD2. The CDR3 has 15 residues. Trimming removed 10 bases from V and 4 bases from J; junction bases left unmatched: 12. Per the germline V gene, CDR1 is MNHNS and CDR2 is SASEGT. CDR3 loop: CANPRGRVSTGELFF. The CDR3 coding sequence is TGTGCCAACCCTCGGGGGAGGGTGAGCACCGGGGAGCTGTTTTTT.

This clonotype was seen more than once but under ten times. CDR3 sequence (DNA): TGCGCCAGCAGTCTGACCGGGACACCGAGCTCTGGAAACACCATATATTTT. It specifies CASSLTGTPSSGNTIYF. V and J are TRBV5-1 and TRBJ1-3, with D tentatively TRBD1 (6 bases). V lost 5 bases to trimming and J lost 0 bases, with 18 bases between them. The V gene's germline CDR1 is SGHRS and CDR2 YFSETQ. The CDR3 extends over 17 amino acids. Full variable domain (rest looked up from reference TRBV5-1 and TRBJ1-3): KAGVTQTPRYLIKTRGQQVTLSCSPISGHRSVSWYQQTPGQGLQFLFEYFSETQRNKGNFPGRFSGRQFSNSRSEMNVSTLELGDSALYLCASSLTGTPSSGNTIYFGEGSWLTVV.

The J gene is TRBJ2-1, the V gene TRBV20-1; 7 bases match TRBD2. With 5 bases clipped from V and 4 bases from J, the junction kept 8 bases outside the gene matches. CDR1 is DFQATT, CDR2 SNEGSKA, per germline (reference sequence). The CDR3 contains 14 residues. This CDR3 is CSASLAEIYNEQFF. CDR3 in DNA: TGCAGTGCTTCGCTAGCGGAAATATACAATGAGCAGTTCTTC.

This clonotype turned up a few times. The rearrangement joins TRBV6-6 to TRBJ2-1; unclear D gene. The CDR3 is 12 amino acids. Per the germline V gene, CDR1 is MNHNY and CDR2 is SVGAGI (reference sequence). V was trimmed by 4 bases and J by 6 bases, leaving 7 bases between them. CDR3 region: CASSFLPNEQFF. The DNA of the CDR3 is TGTGCCAGCAGTTTCCTTCCCAATGAGCAGTTCTTC.

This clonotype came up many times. The CDR3 coding sequence is TGTGCCAGCAGCATCGGACAGTTGAACACTGAAGCTTTCTTT. It is translated as CASSIGQLNTEAFF. The V gene is TRBV11-2, the J gene TRBJ1-1; TRBD1 might be the D (6 bases). The CDR3 spans 14 residues. Germline CDR1 is SGHAT and CDR2 is FQNNGV. V was pared by 5 bases and J by 0 bases, with 10 bases between.

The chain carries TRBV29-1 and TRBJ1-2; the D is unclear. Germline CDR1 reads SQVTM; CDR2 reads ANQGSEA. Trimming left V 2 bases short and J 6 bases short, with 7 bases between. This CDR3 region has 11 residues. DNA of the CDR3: TGCAGCGTTGAAATCGTTAATGGCTACACCTTC. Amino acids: CSVEIVNGYTF.

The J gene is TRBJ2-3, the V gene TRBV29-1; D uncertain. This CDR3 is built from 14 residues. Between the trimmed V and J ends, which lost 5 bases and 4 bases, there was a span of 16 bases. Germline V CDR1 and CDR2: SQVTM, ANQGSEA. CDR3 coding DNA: TGCAGCGTTTCCGAGCCCCGCTACGCAGATACGCAGTATTTT. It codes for CSVSEPRYADTQYF.

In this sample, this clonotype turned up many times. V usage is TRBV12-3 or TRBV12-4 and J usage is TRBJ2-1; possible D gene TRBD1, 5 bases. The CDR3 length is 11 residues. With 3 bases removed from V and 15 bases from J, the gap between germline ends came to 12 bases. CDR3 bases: TGTGCCAGCAGTTTTGAGTCAGGGCCGTTCTTC. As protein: CASSFESGPFF.

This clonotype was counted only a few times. CDR3 region: CASSYRGGTYEQYF. CDR3 DNA: TGTGCCAGCAGTTACCGGGGAGGCACCTACGAGCAGTACTTC. This rearrangement joins TRBV6-5 to TRBJ2-7, with D perhaps matching TRBD2 (6 bases). The CDR3 runs to 14 residues. Trimming removed 2 bases from V and 2 bases from J, with 10 bases in between. CDR1 and CDR2 (germline): MNHEY, SVGAGI.

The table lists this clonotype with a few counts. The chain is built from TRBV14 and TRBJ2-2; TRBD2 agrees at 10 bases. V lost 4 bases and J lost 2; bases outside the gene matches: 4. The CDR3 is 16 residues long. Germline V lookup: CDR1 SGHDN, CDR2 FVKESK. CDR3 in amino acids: CASSPAGGPNTGELFF. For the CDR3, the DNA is TGTGCCAGCAGCCCAGCGGGGGGGCCTAACACCGGGGAGCTGTTTTTT.

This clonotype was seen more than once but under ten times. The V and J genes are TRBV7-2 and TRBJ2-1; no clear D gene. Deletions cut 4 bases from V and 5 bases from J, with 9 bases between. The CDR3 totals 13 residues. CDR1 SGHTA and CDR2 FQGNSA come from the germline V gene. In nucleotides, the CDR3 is TGTGCCAGCAGCTCGGAGCCCGACAATGAGCAGTTCTTC. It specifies CASSSEPDNEQFF.

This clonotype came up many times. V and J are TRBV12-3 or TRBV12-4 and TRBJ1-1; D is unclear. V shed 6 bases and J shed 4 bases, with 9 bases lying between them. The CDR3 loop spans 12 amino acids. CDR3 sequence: CASSFGGTEAFF. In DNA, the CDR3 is TGTGCCAGCAGCTTCGGAGGCACTGAAGCTTTCTTT.

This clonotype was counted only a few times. The CDR3 spells CASSPPTSVAPNEQFF. DNA for the CDR3: TGTGCCAGCTCCCCTCCCACTAGCGTTGCCCCCAATGAGCAGTTCTTC. V and J are TRBV18 and TRBJ2-1; TRBD2 agrees at 7 bases. This CDR3 region has 16 residues. Germline values: CDR1 KGHSH, CDR2 LQKENI. Germline trimming cut 6 bases from V and 6 bases from J; bases unmatched to any gene: 14.

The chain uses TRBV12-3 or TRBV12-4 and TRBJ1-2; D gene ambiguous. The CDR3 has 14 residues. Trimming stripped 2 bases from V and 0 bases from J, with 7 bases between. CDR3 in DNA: TGTGCCAGCAGTTTAAGGGTCACTAACTATGGCTACACCTTC. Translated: CASSLRVTNYGYTF.

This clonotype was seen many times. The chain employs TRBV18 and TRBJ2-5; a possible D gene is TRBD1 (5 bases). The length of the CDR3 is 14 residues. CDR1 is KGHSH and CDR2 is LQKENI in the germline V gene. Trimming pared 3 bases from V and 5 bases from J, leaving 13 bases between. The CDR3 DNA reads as TGTGCCAGCTCACCCCGACAGATTCAGGAGACCCAGTACTTC. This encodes CASSPRQIQETQYF.

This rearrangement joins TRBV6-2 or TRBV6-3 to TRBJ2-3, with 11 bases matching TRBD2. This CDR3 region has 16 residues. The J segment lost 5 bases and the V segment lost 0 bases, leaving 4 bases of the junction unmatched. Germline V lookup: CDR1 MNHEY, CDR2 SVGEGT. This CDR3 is CASSYSLAGGVDTQYF. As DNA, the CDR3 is TGTGCCAGCAGTTACTCGCTAGCGGGAGGCGTAGATACGCAGTATTTT.

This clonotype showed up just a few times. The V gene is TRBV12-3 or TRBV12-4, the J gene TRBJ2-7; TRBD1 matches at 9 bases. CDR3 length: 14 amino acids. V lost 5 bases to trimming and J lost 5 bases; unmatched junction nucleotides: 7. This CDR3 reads CASSMTGTGNEQYF. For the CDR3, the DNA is TGTGCCAGCAGTATGACCGGGACAGGGAACGAGCAGTACTTC.

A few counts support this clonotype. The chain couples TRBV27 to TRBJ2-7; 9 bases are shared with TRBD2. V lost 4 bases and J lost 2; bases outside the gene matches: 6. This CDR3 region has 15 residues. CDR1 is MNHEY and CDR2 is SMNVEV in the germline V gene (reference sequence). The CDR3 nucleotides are TGTGCCAGCAGTTCCAGCGGGAGGACCACCTACGAGCAGTACTTC. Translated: CASSSSGRTTYEQYF.

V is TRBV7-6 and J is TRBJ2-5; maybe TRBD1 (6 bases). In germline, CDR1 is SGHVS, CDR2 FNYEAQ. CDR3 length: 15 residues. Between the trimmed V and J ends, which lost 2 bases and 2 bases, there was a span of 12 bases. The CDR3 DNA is TGTGCCAGCAGCTTATATCGCGGACAGCAAGAGACCCAGTACTTC. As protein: CASSLYRGQQETQYF.

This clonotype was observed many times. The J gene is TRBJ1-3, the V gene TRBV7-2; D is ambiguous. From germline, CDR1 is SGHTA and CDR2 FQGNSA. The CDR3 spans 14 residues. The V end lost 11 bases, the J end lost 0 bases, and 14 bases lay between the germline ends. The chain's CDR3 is CALSNHSSGNTIYF. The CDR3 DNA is TGTGCCCTCAGCAATCATTCCTCTGGAAACACCATATATTTT. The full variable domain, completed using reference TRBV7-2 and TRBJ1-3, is GAGVSQSPSNKVTEKGKDVELRCDPISGHTALYWYRQSLGQGLEFLIYFQGNSAPDKSGLPSDRFSAERTGGSVSTLTIQRTQQEDSAVYLCALSNHSSGNTIYFGEGSWLTVV.